Listed below are T cell receptor beta chains from one sample, sequenced in a study of control samples from healthy donors and cancer patients. Only in-frame clones appear in the TCRdb table, and some are missing; sequencing was by immunoSEQ multiplex PCR. The sample has 150,000 to 200,000 clones; roughly 92% are singletons. Sequenced: blood. Receptors were obtained from a woman aged 18-29 years in good health. Each CDR3 is given with its conserved first and last residue. D genes are given only for firm matches. Only some rows state a clone size, as once, few, many or a class for expanded clones.

clone_size j_call v_call d_call cdr3_aa cdr3_nt
. TRBJ2-1 TRBV19 TRBD1 CASSTGNDNEQFF TGTGCCAGCTCGACAGGGAATGACAATGAGCAGTTCTTC
. TRBJ1-2 TRBV7-2 TRBD1 CASSSRGGYGYTF TGTGCCAGCAGCTCCAGGGGGGGCTATGGCTACACCTTC
. TRBJ1-5 TRBV19 . CASSLGGGRQPQHF TGTGCCAGTAGCCTAGGGGGGGGCCGTCAGCCCCAGCATTTT
. TRBJ2-6 TRBV28 TRBD1 CASSPGQGRGGGANVLTF TGTGCCAGCAGTCCGGGACAGGGGAGAGGTGGTGGGGCCAACGTCCTGACTTTC
. TRBJ2-7 TRBV3-1/TRBV3-2 . CASSLIRQRRDEQYF TGTGCCAGCAGCCTTATACGACAGCGCCGGGACGAGCAGTACTTC
. TRBJ1-5 TRBV6-2/TRBV6-3 . CASSTGTLSSNQPQHF TGTGCCAGCAGTACCGGGACACTTTCGAGCAATCAGCCCCAGCATTTT
. TRBJ2-1 TRBV12-5 . CASGLVGSYNEQFF TGTGCTAGTGGTTTAGTGGGCAGCTACAATGAGCAGTTCTTC
. TRBJ2-6 TRBV6-6 . CASSYGGSSGANVLTF TGTGCCAGCAGTTACGGGGGTTCTTCTGGGGCCAACGTCCTGACTTTC
. TRBJ1-3 TRBV7-9 . CASTGESGNTIYF TGTGCCAGCACGGGGGAGTCGGGAAACACCATATATTTT
. TRBJ1-2 TRBV24-1 . CATSDAFYRDGYTF TGTGCCACCAGTGATGCATTTTACAGGGATGGCTACACCTTC
. TRBJ2-7 TRBV7-2 . CASSFEGLHEQYF TGTGCCAGCAGCTTTGAGGGACTGCACGAGCAGTACTTC
. TRBJ1-5 TRBV15 . CATSRVRASLNQPQHF TGTGCCACCAGCAGAGTAAGGGCCAGTCTCAATCAGCCCCAGCATTTT
. TRBJ1-2 TRBV6-5 . CASSPGANYGYTF TGTGCCAGCAGCCCCGGTGCTAACTATGGCTACACCTTC
. TRBJ2-3 TRBV9 . CASSVVGDTQYF TGTGCCAGCAGCGTAGTAGGGGATACGCAGTATTTT
. TRBJ2-1 TRBV27 TRBD2 CASNLAGGDKQFF TGTGCCAGCAATTTAGCGGGAGGCGATAAGCAGTTCTTC
. TRBJ2-2 TRBV11-1 . CASSYRNTGELFF TGTGCCAGCAGCTACAGGAACACCGGGGAGCTGTTTTTT
. TRBJ1-1 TRBV18 . CASSSQAPARGAGAEAFF TGTGCCAGCTCATCCCAGGCTCCAGCTCGGGGGGCGGGGGCTGAAGCTTTCTTT
. TRBJ2-1 TRBV4-3 . CASSQDARTSRNEQFF TGCGCCAGCAGCCAAGATGCCCGGACTTCAAGGAATGAGCAGTTCTTC
. TRBJ1-1 TRBV9 . CASSFSINTEAFF TGTGCCAGCAGCTTTAGCATAAACACTGAAGCTTTCTTT
. TRBJ1-3 TRBV6-5 . CASSLFFSGNTIYF TGTGCCAGCAGCTTATTCTTCTCCGGAAACACCATATATTTT
. TRBJ1-1 TRBV5-1 TRBD1 CASSWGTGGNTEAFF TGCGCCAGCAGCTGGGGGACAGGGGGGAACACTGAAGCTTTCTTT
. TRBJ1-1 TRBV7-2 . CASSDSGRGNTEAFF TGTGCCAGCAGCGACTCTGGGAGGGGGAACACTGAAGCTTTCTTT
. TRBJ2-7 TRBV3-1/TRBV3-2 TRBD1 CASSLRDRIHEQYF TGTGCCAGCAGTCTCCGGGACAGGATCCACGAGCAGTACTTC
few TRBJ1-5 TRBV6-2/TRBV6-3 . CASSYRGSANQPQHF TGTGCCAGCAGTTACAGGGGATCGGCCAATCAGCCCCAGCATTTT
. TRBJ1-5 TRBV19 . CATSPGLDQPQHF TGTGCCACCTCCCCGGGGCTCGATCAGCCCCAGCATTTT
few TRBJ1-1 TRBV3-1/TRBV3-2 . CASSQYSGFTEAFF TGTGCCAGCAGCCAATATTCAGGGTTCACTGAAGCTTTCTTT
once TRBJ2-7 TRBV7-9 TRBD1 CASSFGARTGGLEQYF TGTGCCAGCAGCTTTGGAGCGCGGACAGGGGGTCTCGAGCAGTACTTC
. TRBJ2-5 TRBV5-4 . CASSLRGQETQYF TGTGCCAGCAGCTTGCGGGGACAAGAGACCCAGTACTTC
. TRBJ2-3 TRBV24-1 . CATSEPGLMGDTQYF TGTGCCACCAGTGAGCCGGGACTCATGGGCGATACGCAGTATTTT
once TRBJ2-1 TRBV9 TRBD2 CASSVGLGLAGGPSYNEQFF TGTGCCAGCAGCGTAGGACTGGGACTAGCGGGGGGGCCTTCCTACAATGAGCAGTTCTTC
. TRBJ2-2 TRBV11-3 . CASRSNGELFF TGTGCCAGCAGATCAAACGGGGAGCTGTTTTTT
. TRBJ2-7 TRBV11-2 . CASSSLDNEQYF TGTGCCAGCAGCTCACTAGACAACGAGCAGTACTTC
. TRBJ1-5 TRBV5-1 TRBD1 CASSLTWTGDQPQHF TGCGCCAGCAGCTTGACCTGGACAGGAGATCAGCCCCAGCATTTT
. TRBJ1-3 TRBV11-3 . CASSLPDATGNTIYF TGTGCCAGCAGCTTACCCGACGCGACTGGAAACACCATATATTTT
. TRBJ1-2 TRBV14 . CASSPTRRGLYGYTF TGTGCCAGCAGCCCTACACGAAGGGGCCTCTATGGCTACACCTTC
. TRBJ1-3 TRBV6-1 . CASSESPGSGNTIYF TGTGCCAGCAGTGAAAGCCCGGGCTCTGGAAACACCATATATTTT
once TRBJ1-1 TRBV2 . CATIRGVREAFF TGTGCCACCATACGGGGGGTTAGGGAAGCTTTCTTT
. TRBJ1-4 TRBV6-5 TRBD1 CASSFIGGEKLFF TGTGCCAGCAGTTTTATAGGGGGCGAAAAACTGTTTTTT
. TRBJ2-5 TRBV11-1 . CASSHSRRSEGTQYF TGTGCCAGCAGCCACTCCAGACGGTCAGAGGGGACCCAGTACTTC
. TRBJ1-2 TRBV10-3 TRBD1 CAIRRDLDRGHGYTF TGTGCCATCAGGAGAGACCTGGACAGGGGGCATGGCTACACCTTC
. TRBJ1-2 TRBV2 . CASRIGHLVDYGYTF TGTGCCAGCAGAATAGGACACTTAGTTGACTATGGCTACACCTTC
. TRBJ2-1 TRBV11-2 . CASSLFRGAEGNEQFF TGTGCCAGCAGCTTATTCCGGGGGGCTGAGGGTAATGAGCAGTTCTTC
. TRBJ2-1 TRBV24-1 TRBD2 CATSGRAVGNEQFF TGTGCCACCAGCGGGAGGGCCGTGGGCAATGAGCAGTTCTTC
. TRBJ1-4 TRBV7-8 . CASSLGRNEKLFF TGTGCCAGCAGCTTAGGCAGGAATGAAAAACTGTTTTTT
. TRBJ1-2 TRBV24-1 . CATSATRGGYYGYTF TGTGCCACCAGTGCAACCCGGGGGGGCTACTATGGCTACACCTTC
. TRBJ2-3 TRBV5-1 TRBD1 CASSPGTATSTDTQYF TGCGCCAGCAGCCCCGGGACAGCAACAAGCACAGATACGCAGTATTTT
. TRBJ2-1 TRBV4-1 TRBD2 CASSQGLAGANEQFF TGCGCCAGCAGCCAAGGGCTAGCGGGAGCCAATGAGCAGTTCTTC
. TRBJ2-5 TRBV25-1 . CASRFGGVRGTQYF TGTGCCAGCAGATTCGGCGGGGTCAGGGGGACCCAGTACTTC
. TRBJ2-2 TRBV4-2 . CASRPEDGTGELFF TGTGCCAGCAGACCGGAGGACGGCACCGGGGAGCTGTTTTTT
. TRBJ1-2 TRBV5-1 . CASSLGGLYGYTF TGCGCCAGCAGCTTGGGCGGGCTCTATGGCTACACCTTC
. TRBJ2-1 TRBV5-1 TRBD2 CASSGTSVSSYNEQFF TGCGCCAGCAGCGGGACTAGCGTGAGCTCCTACAATGAGCAGTTCTTC
. TRBJ2-3 TRBV7-2 . CASSPQRSTDTQYF TGTGCCAGCAGCCCCCAGCGGAGCACAGATACGCAGTATTTT
. TRBJ1-1 TRBV9 . CASSYSGNTEAFF TGTGCCAGCAGCTACAGCGGGAACACTGAAGCTTTCTTT
. TRBJ2-2 TRBV28 . CASSLSANTGELFF TGTGCCAGCAGTTTGAGTGCGAACACCGGGGAGCTGTTTTTT